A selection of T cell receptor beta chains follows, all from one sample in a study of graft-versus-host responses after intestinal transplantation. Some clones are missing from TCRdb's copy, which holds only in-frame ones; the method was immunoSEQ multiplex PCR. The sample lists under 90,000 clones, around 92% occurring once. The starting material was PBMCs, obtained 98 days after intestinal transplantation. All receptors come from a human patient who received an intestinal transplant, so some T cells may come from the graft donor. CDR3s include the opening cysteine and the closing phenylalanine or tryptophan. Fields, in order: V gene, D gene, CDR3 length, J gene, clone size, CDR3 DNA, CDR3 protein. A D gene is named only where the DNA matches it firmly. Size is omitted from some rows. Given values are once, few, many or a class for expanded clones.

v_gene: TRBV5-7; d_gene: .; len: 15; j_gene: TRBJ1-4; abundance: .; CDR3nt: TGTGCCAGCAGCACTCTGCCGGGAGGGAGTGAAAAACTGTTTTTT; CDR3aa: CASSTLPGGSEKLFF
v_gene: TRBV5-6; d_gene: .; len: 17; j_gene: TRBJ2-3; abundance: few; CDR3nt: TGTGCCAGCAGCTTGGCGATGGGAGGAACTAGCACAGATACGCAGTATTTT; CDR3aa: CASSLAMGGTSTDTQYF
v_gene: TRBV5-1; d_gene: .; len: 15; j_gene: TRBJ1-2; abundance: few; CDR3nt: TGCGCCAGCAGCTCCAGGGTAGCAGCTAACTATGGCTACACCTTC; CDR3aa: CASSSRVAANYGYTF
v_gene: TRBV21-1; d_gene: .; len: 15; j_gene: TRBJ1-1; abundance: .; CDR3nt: TGTGCCAGCAGCAAACTCGGCAGGGCCTACACTGAAGCTTTCTTT; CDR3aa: CASSKLGRAYTEAFF
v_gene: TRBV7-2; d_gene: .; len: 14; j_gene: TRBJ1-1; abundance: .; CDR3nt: TGTGCCAGCAGCTTTGCAGGGGAGGACACTGAAGCTTTCTTT; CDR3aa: CASSFAGEDTEAFF
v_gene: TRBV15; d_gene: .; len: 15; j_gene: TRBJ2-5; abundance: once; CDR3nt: TGTGCCACCAGCACGGCAGGGAAGTACCAAGAGACCCAGTACTTC; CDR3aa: CATSTAGKYQETQYF
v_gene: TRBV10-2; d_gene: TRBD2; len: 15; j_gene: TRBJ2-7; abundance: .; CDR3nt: TGCGCCAGCAGTGAATCCGGGAGGGCCCACTACGAGCAGTACTTC; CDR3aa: CASSESGRAHYEQYF
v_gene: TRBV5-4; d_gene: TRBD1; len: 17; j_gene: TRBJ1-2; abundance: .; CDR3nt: TGTGCCAGCAGCCACCGGGACAGGGGCTTTATTAACTATGGCTACACCTTC; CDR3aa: CASSHRDRGFINYGYTF
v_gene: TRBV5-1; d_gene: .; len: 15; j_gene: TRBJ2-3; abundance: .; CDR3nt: TGCGCCAGCAGTCTGGCCCGGACTAGCACAGATACGCAGTATTTT; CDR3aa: CASSLARTSTDTQYF
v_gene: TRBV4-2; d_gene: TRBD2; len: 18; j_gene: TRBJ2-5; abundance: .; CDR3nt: TGTGCCAGCAGCCAAGTCGGACTAGCGGGGGGCTTGGAAGAGACCCAGTACTTC; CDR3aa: CASSQVGLAGGLEETQYF
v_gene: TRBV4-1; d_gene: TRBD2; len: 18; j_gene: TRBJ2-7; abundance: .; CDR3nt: TGCGCCAGCAGCCAAGGGACTAGCGGGAGAGGCTACTACTACGAGCAGTACTTC; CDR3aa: CASSQGTSGRGYYYEQYF
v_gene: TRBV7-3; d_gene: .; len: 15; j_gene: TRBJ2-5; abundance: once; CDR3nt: TGTGCCAGCACAAAAGGAGGGACAGCACAAGAGACCCAGTACTTC; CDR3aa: CASTKGGTAQETQYF
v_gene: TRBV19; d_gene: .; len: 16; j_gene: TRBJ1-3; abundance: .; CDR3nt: TGTGCCAGTAGTATACGGGGACAAAACTCTGGAAACACCATATATTTT; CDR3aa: CASSIRGQNSGNTIYF
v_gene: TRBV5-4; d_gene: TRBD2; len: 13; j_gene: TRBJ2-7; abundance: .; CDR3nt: TGTGCCGTAACTAGCGCCGACTCCTACGAGCAGTACTTC; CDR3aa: CAVTSADSYEQYF
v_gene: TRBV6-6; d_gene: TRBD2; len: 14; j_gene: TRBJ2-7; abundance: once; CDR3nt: TGTGCCAGCAGCACTCTGGGGGGGGTCTACGAGCAGTACTTC; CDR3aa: CASSTLGGVYEQYF
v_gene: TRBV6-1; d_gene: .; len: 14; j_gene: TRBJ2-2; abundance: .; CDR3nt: TGTGCCAGCACTCCGAGCGTAGCTCCCGGGGAGCTGTTTTTT; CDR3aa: CASTPSVAPGELFF
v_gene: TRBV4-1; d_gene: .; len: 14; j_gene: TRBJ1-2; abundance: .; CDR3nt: TGCGCCAGCAGCCAAGGGCGAGGGGGGTATGGCTACACCTTC; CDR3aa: CASSQGRGGYGYTF
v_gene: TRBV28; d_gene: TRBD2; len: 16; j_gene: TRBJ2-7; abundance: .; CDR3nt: TGTGCCAGCAGTTTGCCCCTAGCGGGAGGCTCCTACGAGCAGTACTTC; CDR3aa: CASSLPLAGGSYEQYF
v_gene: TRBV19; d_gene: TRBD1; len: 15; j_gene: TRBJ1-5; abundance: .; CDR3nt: TGTGCCAGTAGCCCGGGGAGGGGGCTCAATCAGCCCCAGCATTTT; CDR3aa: CASSPGRGLNQPQHF
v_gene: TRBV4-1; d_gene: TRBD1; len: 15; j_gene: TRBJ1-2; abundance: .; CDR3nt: TGCGCCAGCAGCCAACGGACAGGGGGCGGCTATGGCTACACCTTC; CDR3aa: CASSQRTGGGYGYTF
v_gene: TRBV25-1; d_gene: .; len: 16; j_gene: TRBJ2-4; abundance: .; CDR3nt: TGTGCCAGCAGTGATTCAGGGCCTGGGGCCAAAAACATTCAGTACTTC; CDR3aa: CASSDSGPGAKNIQYF
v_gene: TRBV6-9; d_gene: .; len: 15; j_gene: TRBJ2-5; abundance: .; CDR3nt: TGTGCCAGCAGTTATAGGAACCCAAGGCAAGAGACCCAGTACTTC; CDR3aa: CASSYRNPRQETQYF
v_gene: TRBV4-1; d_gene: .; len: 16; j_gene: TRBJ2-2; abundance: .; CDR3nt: TGCGCCAGCAGCCCGCGAGACAACACGAACACCGGGGAGCTGTTTTTT; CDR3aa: CASSPRDNTNTGELFF
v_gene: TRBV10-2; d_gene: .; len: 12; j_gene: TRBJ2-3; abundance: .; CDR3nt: TGCGCCAGCAGCCTTCCCCCAGATACGCAGTATTTT; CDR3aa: CASSLPPDTQYF
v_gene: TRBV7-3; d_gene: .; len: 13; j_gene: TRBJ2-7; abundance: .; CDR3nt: TGTGCCAGCAGCTTACAAAAGGGAAACGAGCAGTACTTC; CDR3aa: CASSLQKGNEQYF
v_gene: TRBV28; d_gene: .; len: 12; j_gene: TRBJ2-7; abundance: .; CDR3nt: TGTGCCAGCTCCCAGGCCTCCTACGAGCAGTACTTC; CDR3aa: CASSQASYEQYF
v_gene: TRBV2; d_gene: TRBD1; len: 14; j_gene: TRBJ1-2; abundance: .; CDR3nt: TGTGCCAGCAGTGTAAACAGGGGGCGCTCTGGCTACACCTTC; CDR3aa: CASSVNRGRSGYTF
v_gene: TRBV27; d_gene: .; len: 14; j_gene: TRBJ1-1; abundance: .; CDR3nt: TGTGCCAGCAGTTTCGGTGGGTCGAACACTGAAGCTTTCTTT; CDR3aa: CASSFGGSNTEAFF
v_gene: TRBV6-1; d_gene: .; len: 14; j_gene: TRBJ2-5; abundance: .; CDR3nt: TGTGCCAGCAGTCCTCAAACCTACCAAGAGACCCAGTACTTC; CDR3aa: CASSPQTYQETQYF
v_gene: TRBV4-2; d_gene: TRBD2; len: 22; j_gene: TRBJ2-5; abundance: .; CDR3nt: TGTGCCAGCAGCCCCGATGCGGGGACTAGCGGGGGGGCTGAGTTAAACTCGGAGACCCAGTACTTC; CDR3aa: CASSPDAGTSGGAELNSETQYF
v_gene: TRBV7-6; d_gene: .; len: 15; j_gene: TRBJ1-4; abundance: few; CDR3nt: TGTGCCAGCAGCTCAACCGGGATCAACAATGAAAAACTGTTTTTT; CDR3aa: CASSSTGINNEKLFF
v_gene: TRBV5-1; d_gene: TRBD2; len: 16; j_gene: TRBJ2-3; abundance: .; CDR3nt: TGCGCCAGCAGCCCTGGACTAGCCAGGTGGGGAGATACGCAGTATTTT; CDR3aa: CASSPGLARWGDTQYF
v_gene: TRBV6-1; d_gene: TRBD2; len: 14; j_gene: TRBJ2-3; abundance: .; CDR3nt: TGTGCCAGCACTAGCGGGGGGGCCACAGATACGCAGTATTTT; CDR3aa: CASTSGGATDTQYF
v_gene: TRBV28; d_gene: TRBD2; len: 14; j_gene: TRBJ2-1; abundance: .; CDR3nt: TGTGCCAGCAGTTCCGGGACTAGCGGAAATGAGCAGTTCTTC; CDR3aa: CASSSGTSGNEQFF
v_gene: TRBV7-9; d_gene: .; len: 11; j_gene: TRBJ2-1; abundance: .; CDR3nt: TGTGCCAGCAGCTTAGGAAATGAGCAGTTCTTC; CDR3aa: CASSLGNEQFF
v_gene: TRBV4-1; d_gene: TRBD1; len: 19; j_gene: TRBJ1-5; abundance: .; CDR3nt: TGCGCCAGCAGCCAAGAGCCGGGACAGGGACTAATGGGGATTGGGCCCCAGCATTTT; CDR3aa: CASSQEPGQGLMGIGPQHF
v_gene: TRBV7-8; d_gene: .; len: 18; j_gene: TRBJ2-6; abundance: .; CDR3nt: TGTGCCAGCAGCTTTGTCAGGGGGCGGGGGGCTGGGGCCAACGTCCTGACTTTC; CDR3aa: CASSFVRGRGAGANVLTF
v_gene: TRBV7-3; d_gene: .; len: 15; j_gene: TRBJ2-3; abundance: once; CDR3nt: TGTGCCAGCAGCTTAGTGGCGACTTTAGCAGATACGCAGTATTTT; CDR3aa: CASSLVATLADTQYF
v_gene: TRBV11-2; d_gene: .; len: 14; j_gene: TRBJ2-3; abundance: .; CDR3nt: TGTGCCAGCAGCTTAGATTCGCGGACCTATACGCAGTATTTT; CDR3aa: CASSLDSRTYTQYF
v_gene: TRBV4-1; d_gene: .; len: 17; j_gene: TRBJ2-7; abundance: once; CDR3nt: TGCGCCAGCAGCCAAGATCGGTTCGCAGGGGAGGGCTACGAGCAGTACTTC; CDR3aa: CASSQDRFAGEGYEQYF
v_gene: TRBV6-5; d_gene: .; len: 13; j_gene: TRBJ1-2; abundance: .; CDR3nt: TGTGCCAGCAGTTACTCGAGGACCTATGGCTACACCTTC; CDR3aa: CASSYSRTYGYTF
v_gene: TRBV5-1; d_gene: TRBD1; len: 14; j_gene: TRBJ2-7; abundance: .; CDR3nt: TGCGCCAGCAGCTTCGGACAGGGGCCGTACGAGCAGTACTTC; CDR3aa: CASSFGQGPYEQYF
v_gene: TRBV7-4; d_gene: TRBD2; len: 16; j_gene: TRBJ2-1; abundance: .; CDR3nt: TGTGCCAGCAGCTTAGTCTTGCCTGGGGAGGGCAATGAGCAGTTCTTC; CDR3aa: CASSLVLPGEGNEQFF
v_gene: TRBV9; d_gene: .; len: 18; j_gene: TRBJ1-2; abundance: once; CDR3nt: TGTGCCAGCAGCGCCGGACCTAGTTTGCAGTCGAACCACTATGGCTACACCTTC; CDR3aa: CASSAGPSLQSNHYGYTF
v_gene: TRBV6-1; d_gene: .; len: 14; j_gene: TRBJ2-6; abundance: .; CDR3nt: TGTGCCAGCACCGGGGCAGGAGGGGCCAACGTCCTGACTTTC; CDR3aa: CASTGAGGANVLTF
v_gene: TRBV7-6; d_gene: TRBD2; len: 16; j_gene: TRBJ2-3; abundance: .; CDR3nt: TGTGCCAGCAGCCCACTAGCGGGGGGCGACACAGATACGCAGTATTTT; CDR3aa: CASSPLAGGDTDTQYF
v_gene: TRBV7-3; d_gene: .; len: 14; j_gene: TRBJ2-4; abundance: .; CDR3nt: TGTGCCAGCAGCCCCCAACCGGAGAGGAACATTCAGTACTTC; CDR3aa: CASSPQPERNIQYF
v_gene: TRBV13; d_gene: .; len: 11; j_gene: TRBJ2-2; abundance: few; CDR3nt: TGTGCCACCGAGGGCACCGGGGAGCTGTTTTTT; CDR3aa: CATEGTGELFF
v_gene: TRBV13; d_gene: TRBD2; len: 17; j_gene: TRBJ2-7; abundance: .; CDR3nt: TGTGCCAGCAGCCCTATCTCCGGGACTAGCGGGGGGTACGAGCAGTACTTC; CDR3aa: CASSPISGTSGGYEQYF
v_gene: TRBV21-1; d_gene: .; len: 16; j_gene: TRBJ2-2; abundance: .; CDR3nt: TGTGCCAGCAGCAAAGCCCCGGGACAGGGACACCGGGGAGCTGTTTTT; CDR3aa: CASSKAPGQGHRGAVF
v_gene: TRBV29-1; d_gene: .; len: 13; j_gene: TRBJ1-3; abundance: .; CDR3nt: TGCAGCGTTCATAAGGGCTCTGGAAACACCATATATTTT; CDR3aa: CSVHKGSGNTIYF
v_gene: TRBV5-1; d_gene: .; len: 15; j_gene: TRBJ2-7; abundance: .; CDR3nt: TGCGCCAGCAGCCCTGACGTCCTAAGCTCCTACGAGCAGTACTTC; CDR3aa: CASSPDVLSSYEQYF